This TCR beta chain came from a study of cytomegalovirus exposure and HLA in healthy donors. General study points: One variant, a missense change in DCLRE1C, was linked in a later analysis to TCR beta V- and J-gene trimming. Links to common viral pathogens appeared, in a later analysis, for several of the most significant clusters.

Use of 60 Vbeta and 13 Jbeta primers characterized the PCR. The method was immunoSEQ multiplex PCR; TCRdb's version includes in-frame clones alone and lacks a portion of them. The sample's table shows 120,000 to 150,000 clones. With respect to this clone: The antigen is unknown.

V lost 1 base, J lost 0 bases, and 10 bases lay in between. This CDR3 spans 15 amino acids. Germline V gene sequence: CDR1 SGHVT, CDR2 SQSDAQ. The clonotype was recovered from a man aged 35 to 55 in good health and CMV-seronegative. The rearrangement links TRBV7-4 to TRBJ2-7; D is unclear. What was sequenced was PBMCs. The CDR3 region has the DNA TGTGCCAGCAGCTTAGACAGCCTTCCCTCCTACGAGCAGTACTTC. This codes for CASSLDSLPSYEQYF.